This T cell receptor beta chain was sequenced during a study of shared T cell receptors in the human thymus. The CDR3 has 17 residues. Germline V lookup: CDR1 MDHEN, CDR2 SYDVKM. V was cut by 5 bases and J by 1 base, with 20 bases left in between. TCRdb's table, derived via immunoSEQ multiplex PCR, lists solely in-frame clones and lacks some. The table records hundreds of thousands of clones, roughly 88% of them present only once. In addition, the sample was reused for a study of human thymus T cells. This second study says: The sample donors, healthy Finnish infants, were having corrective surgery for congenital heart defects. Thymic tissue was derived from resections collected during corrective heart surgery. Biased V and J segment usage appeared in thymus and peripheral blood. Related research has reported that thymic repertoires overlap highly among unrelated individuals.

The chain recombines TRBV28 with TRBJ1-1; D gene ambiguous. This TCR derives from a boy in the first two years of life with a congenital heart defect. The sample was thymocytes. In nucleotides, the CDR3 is TGTGCCAGCAGTAAGCCCCATGGAAAATGGGCGAACACTGAAGCTTTCTTT. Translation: CASSKPHGKWANTEAFF.